This T cell receptor (beta chain) originates from a study of T cell responses to AZD1222 COVID-19 vaccine. Whole-study results and caveats: Increases in Spike-specific TCR breadth and depth were seen after two AZD1222 doses. Baseline serostatus was positive in only a handful of AZD1222 recipients.

Data came from immunoSEQ multiplex PCR; TCRdb stores just in-frame clones and leaves some out. The data hold just over 90,000 clones, with roughly nine tenths observed a single time. Looked up from germline, CDR1 is SGHRS and CDR2 is YFSETQ. The germline V and J ends were trimmed by 0 bases and 7 bases, with 16 bases remaining between them. The CDR3 totals 15 residues. Of note for this clone: Its cognate antigen is unknown.

The origin of this receptor is an adult who received the AZD1222 COVID-19 vaccine. The chain carries TRBV5-1 and TRBJ1-2; no definite D call. Source: peripheral blood, taken 28 days after the second AZD1222 dose. The CDR3: CASSLGISEGRGYTF. The DNA of the CDR3 is TGCGCCAGCAGCTTGGGGATTTCGGAGGGCCGTGGCTACACCTTC.